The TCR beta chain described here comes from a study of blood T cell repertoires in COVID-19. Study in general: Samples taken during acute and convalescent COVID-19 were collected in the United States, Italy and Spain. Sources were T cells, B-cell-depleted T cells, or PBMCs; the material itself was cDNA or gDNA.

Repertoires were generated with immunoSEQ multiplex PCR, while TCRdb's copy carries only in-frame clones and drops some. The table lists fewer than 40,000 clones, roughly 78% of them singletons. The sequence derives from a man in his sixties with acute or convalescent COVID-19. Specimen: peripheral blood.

The CDR3 DNA is TGCGCCAGCAGCTCCCTAGCGGGCCTTATACAGCAGTTCTTC. This codes for CASSSLAGLIQQFF. The chain employs TRBV5-1 and TRBJ2-1; 8 nucleotides align to TRBD2. Looked up from germline, CDR1 is SGHRS and CDR2 is YFSETQ. The CDR3 runs 14 residues. V lost 3 bases, J lost 11 bases, and 10 bases stayed unmatched. Looking up the rest from reference TRBV5-1 and TRBJ2-1 gives the full variable domain: KAGVTQTPRYLIKTRGQQVTLSCSPISGHRSVSWYQQTPGQGLQFLFEYFSETQRNKGNFPGRFSGRQFSNSRSEMNVSTLELGDSALYLCASSSLAGLIQQFFGPGTRLTVL.